The rows below give T cell receptor beta chains drawn from one sample of a study of blood T cell repertoires in COVID-19. Profiled with immunoSEQ multiplex PCR; TCRdb holds only in-frame clones, not every one. The sample lists more than 100,000 clones, 70% to 85% occurring once. Material for sequencing was peripheral blood. The receptors here all came from a woman aged 45-60 years with acute or convalescent COVID-19. CDR3s include the opening cysteine and the closing phenylalanine or tryptophan. A D gene is named only where the DNA matches it firmly.

j_call v_call d_call cdr3_aa
TRBJ1-5 TRBV19 - CASSISGQRLYSNQPQHF
TRBJ2-3 TRBV18 TRBD2 CASSQRPILAGGTDTQYF
TRBJ2-7 TRBV13 TRBD1 CASRLGQGIAYEQYF
TRBJ1-6 TRBV25-1 TRBD1 CASSEYGVGTGDSPLHF
TRBJ2-7 TRBV9 TRBD2 CASSLASGEQYF
TRBJ1-4 TRBV4-2 - CASSQTARVTNEKLFF
TRBJ1-1 TRBV30 - CAWSVLGGRAFF
TRBJ1-2 TRBV2 - CASTDPPQGYGYTF
TRBJ2-5 TRBV9 TRBD1 CASSANTGDQETQYF
TRBJ1-6 TRBV2 - CASTAVDYNSPLHF
TRBJ2-3 TRBV9 TRBD1 CASSVGAGGKTDTQYF